Sequencing of this TCR beta chain was carried out in a study of PD-1 blockade in mismatch repair-deficient tumors (dated by TCRdb to the late 2010s). For the study in its entirety: The trial enrolled some 82 consecutive patients with roughly twelve mismatch repair-deficient cancer types between September 2013 and late 2016, all previously treated and progressing. Tumor-associated T cell clones were tracked in the peripheral blood of patients responding to PD-1 blockade by deep sequencing of TCR CDR3 regions.

General findings and caveats noted by the study authors: Rapid expansion after pembrolizumab followed by contraction, generally before radiologic responses, was shown by tumor-resident clones, which were often undetectable in blood before treatment.

Comment on this clone: Its antigen target is currently unknown. No qualities accompany the bases; no much larger clone lies one base away.

For every enrolled patient, mismatch repair deficiency was confirmed by either polymerase chain reaction or immunohistochemistry. TCR sequencing was performed for a few patients who responded to pembrolizumab therapy. In the phase II trial, pembrolizumab PD-1 blockade was tested prospectively in advanced mismatch repair-deficient cancers, no matter which tissue of origin the cancers came from. Serial peripheral blood T cell samples were collected before and at multiple times after starting PD-1 blockade. Blood sampling time points were reported as weeks after the first dose of pembrolizumab. The V end loses 4 bases and the J end loses 2 bases, and a stretch of 13 bases separates them. In the germline V gene, CDR1 corresponds to SGDLS and CDR2 to YYNGEE. There are 14 amino acids in the CDR3, from cysteine to phenylalanine inclusive. The read is trimmed to its CDR3 DNA, 42 bases read in frame from base 1.

The library came from the immunoSEQ multiplex PCR assay. TCRdb obtained this table from immuneACCESS and retained in-frame rearrangements with V and J assigned. These tables miss some clones; where compared with another copy, unresolved V genes account for less than half of the shortfall, and the remainder is unexplained. In this sample the table shows under 85,000 clones, around four fifths of which occur a single time. Approximately 5% of the sample is taken by the ten largest. The TCR sequence derives from an adult with mismatch repair-deficient cancer. Sequences were derived from peripheral blood, sampled 2 weeks after starting pembrolizumab. The sequence links TRBV9 to TRBJ2-7; TRBD2 is possibly the D segment (5 matching bases). The CDR3 protein is CASSLGSGTYEQYF. The sequenced DNA: TGTGCCAGCAGCCTGGGGAGCGGTACCTACGAGCAGTACTTC. Full variable domain (CDR3 extended with the reference TRBV9 and TRBJ2-7 proteins): DSGVTQTPKHLITATGQRVTLRCSPRSGDLSVYWYQQSLDQGLQFLIQYYNGEERAKGNILERFSAQQFPDLHSELNLSSLELGDSALYFCASSLGSGTYEQYFGPGTRLTVT.